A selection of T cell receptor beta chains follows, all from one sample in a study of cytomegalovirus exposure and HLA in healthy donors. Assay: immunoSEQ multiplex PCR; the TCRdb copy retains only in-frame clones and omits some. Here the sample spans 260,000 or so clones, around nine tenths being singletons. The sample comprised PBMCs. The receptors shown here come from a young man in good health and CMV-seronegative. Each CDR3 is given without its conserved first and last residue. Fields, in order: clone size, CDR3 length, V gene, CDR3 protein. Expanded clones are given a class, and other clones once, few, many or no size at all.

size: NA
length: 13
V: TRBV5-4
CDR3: ASSNPTSGGETQY

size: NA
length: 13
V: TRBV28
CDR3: ASSLAQEYLYGYT

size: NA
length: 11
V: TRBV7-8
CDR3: ASSAGLDYEQY

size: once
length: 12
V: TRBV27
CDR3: ASGPLTGNEKLF

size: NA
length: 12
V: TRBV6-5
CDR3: ASSFQGFNSPLH

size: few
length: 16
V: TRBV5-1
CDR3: ASSFTAGGNYNTGELF

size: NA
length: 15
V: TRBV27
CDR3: ASRPGRGKRMAYEQY

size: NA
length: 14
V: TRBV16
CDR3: ASSQTRGGPLLPLH

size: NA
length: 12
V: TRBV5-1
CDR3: ASSLGASEETQY

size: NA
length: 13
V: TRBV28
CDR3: ASSSQGQLDQPQH

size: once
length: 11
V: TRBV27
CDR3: ASSSALASEQY

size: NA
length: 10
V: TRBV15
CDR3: ATSRVGGTSV

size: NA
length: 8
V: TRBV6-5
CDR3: ARENGPQH

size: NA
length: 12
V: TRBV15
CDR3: ATSRERPTDTQY

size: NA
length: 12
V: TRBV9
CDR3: ASSAGSVYNEQF

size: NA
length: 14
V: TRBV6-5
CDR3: ASSYRLGTAHEKLF